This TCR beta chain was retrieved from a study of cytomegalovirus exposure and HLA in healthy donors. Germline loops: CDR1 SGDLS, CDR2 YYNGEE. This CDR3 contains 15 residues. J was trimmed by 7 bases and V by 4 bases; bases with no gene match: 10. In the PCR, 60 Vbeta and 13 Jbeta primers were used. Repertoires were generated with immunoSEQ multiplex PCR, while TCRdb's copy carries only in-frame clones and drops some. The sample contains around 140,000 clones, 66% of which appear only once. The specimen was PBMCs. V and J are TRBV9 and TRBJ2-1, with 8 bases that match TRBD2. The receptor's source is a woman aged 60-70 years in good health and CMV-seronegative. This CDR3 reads CASSLSGSTRNEQFF. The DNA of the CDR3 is TGTGCCAGCAGCCTCAGCGGGAGCACGAGGAATGAGCAGTTCTTC.